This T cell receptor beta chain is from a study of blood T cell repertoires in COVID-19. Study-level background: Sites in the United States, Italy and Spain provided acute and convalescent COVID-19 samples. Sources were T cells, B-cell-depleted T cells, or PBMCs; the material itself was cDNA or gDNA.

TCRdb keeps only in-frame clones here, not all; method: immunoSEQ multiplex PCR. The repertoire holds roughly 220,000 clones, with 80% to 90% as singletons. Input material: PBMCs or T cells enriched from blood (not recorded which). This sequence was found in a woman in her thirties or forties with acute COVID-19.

Written as DNA, the CDR3 is TGTGCCAGTAGTGTCCTACAGGGAAATAGCAATCAGCCCCAGCATTTT. It encodes CASSVLQGNSNQPQHF. This chain links TRBV19 with TRBJ1-5; tentative D call: TRBD1 (6 bases). V was shortened by 5 bases and J by 0 bases, with 14 bases between the two germline ends. The CDR3 is 16 residues long. CDR1 LNHDA and CDR2 SQIVND come from the germline V gene (reference sequence).